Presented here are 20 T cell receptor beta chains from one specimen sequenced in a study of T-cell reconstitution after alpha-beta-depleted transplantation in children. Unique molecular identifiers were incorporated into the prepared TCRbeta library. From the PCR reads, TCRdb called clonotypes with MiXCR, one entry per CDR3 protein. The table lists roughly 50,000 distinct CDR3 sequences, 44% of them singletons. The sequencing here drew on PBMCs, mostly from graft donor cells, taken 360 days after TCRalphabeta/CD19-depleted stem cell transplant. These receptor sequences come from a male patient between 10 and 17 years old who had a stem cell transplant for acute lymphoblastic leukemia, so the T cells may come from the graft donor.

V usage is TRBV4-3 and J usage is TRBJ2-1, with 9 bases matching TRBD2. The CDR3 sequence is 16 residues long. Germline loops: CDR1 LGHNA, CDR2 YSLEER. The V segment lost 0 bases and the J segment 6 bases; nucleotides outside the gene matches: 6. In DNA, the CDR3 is TGCGCCAGCAGCCAAGATTCCCTAGCGGGGACCAATGAGCAGTTCTTC. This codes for CASSQDSLAGTNEQFF.

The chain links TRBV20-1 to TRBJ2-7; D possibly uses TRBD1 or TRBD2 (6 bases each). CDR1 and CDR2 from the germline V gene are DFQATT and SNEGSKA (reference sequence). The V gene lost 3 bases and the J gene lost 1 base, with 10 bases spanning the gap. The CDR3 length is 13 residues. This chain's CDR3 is CSARRGESYEQYF. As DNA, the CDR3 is TGCAGTGCTAGGAGGGGGGAATCCTACGAGCAGTACTTC.

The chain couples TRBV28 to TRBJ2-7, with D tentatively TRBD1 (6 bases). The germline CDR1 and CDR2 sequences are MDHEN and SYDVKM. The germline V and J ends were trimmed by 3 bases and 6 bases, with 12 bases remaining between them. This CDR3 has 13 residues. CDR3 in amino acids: CASSFRDNREQYF. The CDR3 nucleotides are TGTGCCAGCAGTTTCCGGGACAATCGCGAGCAGTACTTC.

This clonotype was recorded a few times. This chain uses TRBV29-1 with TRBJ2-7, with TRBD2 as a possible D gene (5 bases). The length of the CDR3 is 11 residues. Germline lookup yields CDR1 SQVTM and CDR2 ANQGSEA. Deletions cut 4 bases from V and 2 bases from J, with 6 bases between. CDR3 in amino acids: CSVGGTYEQYF. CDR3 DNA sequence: TGCAGCGTTGGAGGGACCTACGAGCAGTACTTC.

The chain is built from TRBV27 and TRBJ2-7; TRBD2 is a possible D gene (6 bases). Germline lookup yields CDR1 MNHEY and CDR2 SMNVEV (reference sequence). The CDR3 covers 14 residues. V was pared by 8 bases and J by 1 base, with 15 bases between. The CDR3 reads CASRRVLASYEQYF. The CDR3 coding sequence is TGTGCCAGCCGGAGGGTGTTGGCTTCCTACGAGCAGTACTTC.

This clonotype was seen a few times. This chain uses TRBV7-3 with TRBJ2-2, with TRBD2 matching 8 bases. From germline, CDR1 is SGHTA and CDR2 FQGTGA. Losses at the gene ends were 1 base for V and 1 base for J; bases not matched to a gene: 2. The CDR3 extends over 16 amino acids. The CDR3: CASSLNLAGNTGELFF. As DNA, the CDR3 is TGTGCCAGCAGCTTAAACCTAGCGGGGAACACCGGGGAGCTGTTTTTT.

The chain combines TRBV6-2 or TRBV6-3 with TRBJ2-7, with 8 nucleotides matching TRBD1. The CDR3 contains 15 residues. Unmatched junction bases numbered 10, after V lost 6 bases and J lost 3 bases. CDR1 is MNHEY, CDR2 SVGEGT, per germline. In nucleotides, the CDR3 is TGTGCCAGCAGCCCACGGGACAGGTTATACTACGAGCAGTACTTC. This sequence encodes CASSPRDRLYYEQYF.

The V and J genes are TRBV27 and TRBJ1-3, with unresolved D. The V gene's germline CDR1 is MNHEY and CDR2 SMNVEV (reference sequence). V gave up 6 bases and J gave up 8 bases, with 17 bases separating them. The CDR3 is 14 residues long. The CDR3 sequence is CASRPFGPGDTIYF. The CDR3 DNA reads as TGTGCCAGCAGACCATTCGGGCCCGGCGACACCATATATTTT.

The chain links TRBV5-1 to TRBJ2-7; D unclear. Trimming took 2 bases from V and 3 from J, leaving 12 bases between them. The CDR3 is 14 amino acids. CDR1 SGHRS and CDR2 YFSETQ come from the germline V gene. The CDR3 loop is CASSFKAYSYEQYF. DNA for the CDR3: TGCGCCAGCAGCTTCAAAGCTTACAGCTACGAGCAGTACTTC.

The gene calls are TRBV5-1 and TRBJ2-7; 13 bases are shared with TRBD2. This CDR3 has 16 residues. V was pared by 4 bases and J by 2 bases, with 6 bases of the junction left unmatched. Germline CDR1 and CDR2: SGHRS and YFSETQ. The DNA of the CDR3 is TGCGCCAGCAGCGCGGGGGGGACTAGCGGGACCTACGAGCAGTACTTC. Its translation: CASSAGGTSGTYEQYF.

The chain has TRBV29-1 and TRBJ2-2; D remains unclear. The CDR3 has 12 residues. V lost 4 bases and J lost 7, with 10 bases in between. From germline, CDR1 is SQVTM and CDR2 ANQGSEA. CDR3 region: CSVGVRSGELFF. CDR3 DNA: TGCAGCGTTGGGGTCCGGAGCGGGGAGCTGTTTTTT.

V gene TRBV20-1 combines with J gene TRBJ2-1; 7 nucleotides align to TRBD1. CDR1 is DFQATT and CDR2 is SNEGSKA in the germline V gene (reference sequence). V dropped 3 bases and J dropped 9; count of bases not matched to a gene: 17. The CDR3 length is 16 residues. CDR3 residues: CSASGQGVYPQFEQFF. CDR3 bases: TGCAGTGCTAGCGGTCAGGGGGTTTACCCCCAATTTGAGCAGTTCTTC.

This CDR3 is CASSLGGQAEGPQHF. The CDR3 nucleotides read TGCGCCAGCAGCTTGGGGGGGCAGGCAGAGGGGCCCCAGCATTTT. V usage is TRBV5-1 and J usage is TRBJ1-5; the D gene is possibly TRBD1 (6 bases). This CDR3 region has 15 residues. CDR1 is SGHRS and CDR2 is YFSETQ in the germline V gene. Trimming took off 0 bases at V and 9 bases at J, with 16 bases between the two ends.

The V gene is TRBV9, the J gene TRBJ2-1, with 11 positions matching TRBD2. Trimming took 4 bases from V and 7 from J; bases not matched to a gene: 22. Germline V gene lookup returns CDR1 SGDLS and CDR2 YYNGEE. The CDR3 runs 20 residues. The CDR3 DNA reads TGTGCCAGCAGCCTCCCGGAAGGAGGTAGCGGGGGGGCCGGGCAAAATGAGCAGTTCTTC. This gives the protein CASSLPEGGSGGAGQNEQFF.

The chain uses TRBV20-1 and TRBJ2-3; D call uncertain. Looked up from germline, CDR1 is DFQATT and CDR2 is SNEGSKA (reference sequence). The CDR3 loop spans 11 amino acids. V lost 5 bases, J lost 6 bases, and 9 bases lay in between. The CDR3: CSARNLDTQYF. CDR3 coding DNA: TGCAGTGCTCGGAATCTGGATACGCAGTATTTT.

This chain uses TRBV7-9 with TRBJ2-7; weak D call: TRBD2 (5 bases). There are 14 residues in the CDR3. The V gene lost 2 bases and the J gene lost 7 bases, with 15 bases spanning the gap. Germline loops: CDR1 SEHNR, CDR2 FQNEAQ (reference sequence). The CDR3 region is CASSLLGPSGEQYF. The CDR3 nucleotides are TGTGCCAGCAGCTTACTTGGGCCTTCGGGGGAGCAGTACTTC.

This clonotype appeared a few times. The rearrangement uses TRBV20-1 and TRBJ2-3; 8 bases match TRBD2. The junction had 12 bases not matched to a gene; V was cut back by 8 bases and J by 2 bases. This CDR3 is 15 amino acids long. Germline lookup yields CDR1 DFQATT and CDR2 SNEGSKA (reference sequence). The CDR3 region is CSTSGSRRNTDTQYF. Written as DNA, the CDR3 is TGCAGTACAAGCGGGAGCAGGAGAAACACAGATACGCAGTATTTT.

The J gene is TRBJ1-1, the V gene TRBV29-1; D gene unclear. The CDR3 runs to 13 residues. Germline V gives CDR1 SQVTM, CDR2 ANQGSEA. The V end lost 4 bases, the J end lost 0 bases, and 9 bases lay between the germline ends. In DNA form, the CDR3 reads TGCAGCGTTGGGAGGGCTCTGAACACTGAAGCTTTCTTT. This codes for CSVGRALNTEAFF.

CDR3 amino acids: CASSPSRQGFADTQYF. The CDR3 DNA is TGCGCCAGCAGCCCGAGCAGACAGGGTTTCGCAGATACGCAGTATTTT. The chain couples TRBV4-3 to TRBJ2-3, with 7 bases aligning to TRBD1. Germline CDR1 LGHNA, CDR2 YSLEER. V lost 4 bases, J lost 4 bases, and 11 bases stayed unmatched. This CDR3 region has 16 residues.

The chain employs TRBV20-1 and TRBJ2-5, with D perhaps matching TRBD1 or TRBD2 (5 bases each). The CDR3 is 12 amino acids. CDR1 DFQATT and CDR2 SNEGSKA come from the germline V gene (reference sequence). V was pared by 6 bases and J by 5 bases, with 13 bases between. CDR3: CSAPGWGETQYF. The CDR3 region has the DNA TGCAGTGCCCCCGGATGGGGGGAGACCCAGTACTTC.